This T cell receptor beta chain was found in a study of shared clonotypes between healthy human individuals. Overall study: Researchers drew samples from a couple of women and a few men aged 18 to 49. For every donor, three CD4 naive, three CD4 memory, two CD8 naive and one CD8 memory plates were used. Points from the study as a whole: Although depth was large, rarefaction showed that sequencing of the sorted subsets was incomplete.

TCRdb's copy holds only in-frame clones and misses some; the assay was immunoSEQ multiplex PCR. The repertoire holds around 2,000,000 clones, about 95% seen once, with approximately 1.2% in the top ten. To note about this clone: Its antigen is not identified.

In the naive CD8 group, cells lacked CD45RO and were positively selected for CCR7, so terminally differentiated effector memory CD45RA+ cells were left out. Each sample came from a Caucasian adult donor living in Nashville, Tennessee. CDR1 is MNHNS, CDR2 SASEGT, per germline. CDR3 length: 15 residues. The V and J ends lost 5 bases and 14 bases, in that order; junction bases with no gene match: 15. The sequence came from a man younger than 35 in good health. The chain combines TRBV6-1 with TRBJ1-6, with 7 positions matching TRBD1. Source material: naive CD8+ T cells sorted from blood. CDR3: CASSPLEDRLFTLHF. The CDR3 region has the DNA TGTGCCAGCAGTCCTCTCGAGGACAGGCTATTCACCCTCCACTTT.